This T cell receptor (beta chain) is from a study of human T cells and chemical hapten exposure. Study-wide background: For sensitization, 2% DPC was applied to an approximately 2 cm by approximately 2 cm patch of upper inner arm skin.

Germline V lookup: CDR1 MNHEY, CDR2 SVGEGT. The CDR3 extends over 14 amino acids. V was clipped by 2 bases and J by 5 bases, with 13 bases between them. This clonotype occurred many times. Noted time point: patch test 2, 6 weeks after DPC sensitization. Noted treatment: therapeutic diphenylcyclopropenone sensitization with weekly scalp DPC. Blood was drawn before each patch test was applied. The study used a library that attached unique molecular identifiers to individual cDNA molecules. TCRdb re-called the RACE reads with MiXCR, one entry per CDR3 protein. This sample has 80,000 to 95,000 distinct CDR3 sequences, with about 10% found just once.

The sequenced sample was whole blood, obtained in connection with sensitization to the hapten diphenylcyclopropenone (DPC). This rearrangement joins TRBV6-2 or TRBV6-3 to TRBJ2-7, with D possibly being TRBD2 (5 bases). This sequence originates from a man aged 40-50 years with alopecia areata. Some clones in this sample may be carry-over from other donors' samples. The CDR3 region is CASSYSEGVDEQYF. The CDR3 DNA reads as TGTGCCAGCAGTTACAGTGAGGGAGTGGACGAGCAGTACTTC.